This T cell receptor beta chain was identified in a study of blood T cell repertoires in COVID-19. The wider study: The United States, Italy and Spain supplied acute and convalescent COVID-19 samples. PBMCs, B-cell-depleted T cells, or T cells provided the cDNA or gDNA that made up the material.

This CDR3 comprises 15 residues. Trimming removed 3 bases from V and 4 bases from J, with 15 bases in between. Germline CDR1 MNHEY, CDR2 SMNVEV (reference sequence). Profiling relied on immunoSEQ multiplex PCR, and the TCRdb table lists in-frame clones only, not all of them. The repertoire consists of about 150,000 clones, with around 89% occurring once and the leading ten covering 3% to 3.5%. This chain links TRBV27 with TRBJ1-1; maybe TRBD1 (5 bases). The sequenced sample was peripheral blood. This TCR came from a woman aged 60-70 years with active COVID-19. CDR3 sequence (DNA): TGTGCCAGCAGTTTGGGCAGGGTGGAGGGCACTGAAGCTTTCTTT. Translating gives CASSLGRVEGTEAFF.